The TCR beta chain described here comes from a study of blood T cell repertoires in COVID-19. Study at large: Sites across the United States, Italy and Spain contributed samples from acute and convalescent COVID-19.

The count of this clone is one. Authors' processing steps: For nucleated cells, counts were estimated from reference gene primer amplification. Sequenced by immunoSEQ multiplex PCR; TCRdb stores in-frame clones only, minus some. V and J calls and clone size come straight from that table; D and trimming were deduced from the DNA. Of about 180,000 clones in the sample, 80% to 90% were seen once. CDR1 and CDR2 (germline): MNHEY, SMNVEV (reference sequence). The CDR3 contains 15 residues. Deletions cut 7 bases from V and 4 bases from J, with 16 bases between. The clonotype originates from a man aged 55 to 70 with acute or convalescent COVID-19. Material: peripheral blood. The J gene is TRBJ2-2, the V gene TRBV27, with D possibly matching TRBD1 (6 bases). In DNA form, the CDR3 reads TGTGCCAGCATGAGGGCAGGGGTCGGCACCGGGGAGCTGTTTTTT. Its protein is CASMRAGVGTGELFF.